Each of the 5 T cell receptor beta chains below was sequenced from the same sample in a study of human T cells and chemical hapten exposure. Described time point: patch test 2, 6 weeks after DPC sensitization. As to treatment: therapeutic diphenylcyclopropenone sensitization with weekly scalp DPC. TCRdb redid the calling of the RACE reads with MiXCR, one entry per CDR3 protein. The sample has some 54,000 distinct CDR3 sequences, more than 9% seen once; the top ten hold under 2%. Sequencing was performed on whole blood, taken in connection with sensitization to the hapten diphenylcyclopropenone (DPC). The receptors come from a woman in her forties or fifties with alopecia areata. Some clones in this sample may be carry-over from other donors' samples.

The chain uses TRBV7-6 and TRBJ2-7; 9 bases line up with TRBD1. Germline loops: CDR1 SGHVS, CDR2 FNYEAQ. The CDR3 runs to 17 residues. Trimming removed 5 bases from V and 4 bases from J; junction bases left unmatched: 15. In nucleotides, the CDR3 is TGTGCCAGCAGCCCCCAGGGGGGGGACAGGGTTGGTTACGAGCAGTACTTC. Amino acid sequence: CASSPQGGDRVGYEQYF.

This chain links TRBV11-2 with TRBJ1-1; TRBD1 is a possible D gene (5 bases). CDR1 is SGHAT, CDR2 FQNNGV, per germline. The CDR3 contains 13 residues. Trimming took off 3 bases at V and 5 bases at J, with 10 bases between the two ends. The CDR3 reads CASSLEGRTEAFF. For the CDR3, the DNA is TGTGCCAGCAGCTTGGAGGGGCGTACTGAAGCTTTCTTT.

This clonotype was counted between two and nine times. The chain recombines TRBV18 with TRBJ2-7, with 10 bases matching TRBD1. Germline lookup yields CDR1 KGHSH and CDR2 LQKENI. J lost 7 bases, V lost 3 bases, and 9 bases had no gene match. The CDR3 sequence is 15 residues long. The CDR3 region is CASSPPTGGLGEQYF. The CDR3, as DNA: TGTGCCAGCTCACCCCCGACAGGGGGCTTGGGGGAGCAGTACTTC. Drawing the rest from reference TRBV18 and TRBJ2-7, the complete variable domain is NAGVMQNPRHLVRRRGQEARLRCSPMKGHSHVYWYRQLPEEGLKFMVYLQKENIIDESGMPKERFSAEFPKEGPSILRIQQVVRGDSAAYFCASSPPTGGLGEQYFGPGTRLTVT.

This clonotype showed up many times. The rearrangement uses TRBV2 and TRBJ1-1; possibly TRBD1 for D (5 bases). V was trimmed by 6 bases and J by 1 base, leaving 9 bases between them. The CDR3 extends over 13 amino acids. Looked up from germline, CDR1 is SNHLY and CDR2 is FYNNEI. The CDR3, as DNA: TGTGCCAGCAGGAAAACAGGGAACACTGAAGCTTTCTTT. This sequence encodes CASRKTGNTEAFF.

This clonotype was detected ten times or more. The V and J genes are TRBV7-9 and TRBJ2-1; 10 bases are shared with TRBD1. This CDR3 contains 17 residues. V trimming: 4 bases; J trimming: 9 bases; junction bases outside the gene matches: 15. The germline gives CDR1 SEHNR, CDR2 FQNEAQ (reference sequence). CDR3 protein: CASSWGLTETGGSEQFF. DNA for the CDR3: TGTGCCAGCAGCTGGGGCCTAACGGAGACAGGGGGCAGTGAGCAGTTCTTC.